These 25 T cell receptor beta chains share one sample of origin, sequenced in a study of T cell responses to AZD1222 COVID-19 vaccine. Profiling relied on immunoSEQ multiplex PCR, and the TCRdb table lists in-frame clones only, not all of them. The sample consists of approximately 89,000 clones, 90% of them appearing once. The sequences come from peripheral blood, collected 28 days after the second AZD1222 dose. The receptors come from an adult who received the AZD1222 COVID-19 vaccine.

In this sample, this clone turned up a few times. This chain's CDR3 is CASNLGQGSSYEQYF. The DNA of the CDR3 is TGCGCCAGCAACTTAGGACAGGGGAGTTCCTACGAGCAGTACTTC. The chain recombines TRBV5-1 with TRBJ2-7; 9 positions match TRBD1. Germline V gene data show CDR1 as SGHRS and CDR2 as YFSETQ. The CDR3 consists of 15 residues. With 6 bases clipped from V and 1 base from J, the junction kept 8 bases outside the gene matches.

The CDR3 nucleotides read TGTGCCATCAGTGGACAGAATAGCAATCAGCCCCAGCATTTT. Its translation is CAISGQNSNQPQHF. The chain employs TRBV10-3 and TRBJ1-5; a possible D gene is TRBD1 (5 bases). Trimming took off 4 bases at V and 0 bases at J, with 7 bases between the two ends. Germline V lookup: CDR1 ENHRY, CDR2 SYGVKD. This CDR3 has 14 amino acids.

This CDR3 is CASSKGSGKKGSSGANVLTF. CDR3 DNA: TGTGCCAGCAGCAAAGGGTCAGGGAAGAAGGGGAGCTCTGGGGCCAACGTCCTGACTTTC. The rearrangement links TRBV21-1 to TRBJ2-6. TRBV21-1 is reported as a pseudogene. The CDR3 has 20 residues.

The chain is built from TRBV19 and TRBJ1-5; D remains ambiguous. Trimming removed 3 bases from V and 4 bases from J, with 16 bases in between. The CDR3 runs 16 residues. CDR1 is LNHDA and CDR2 is SQIVND in the germline V gene (reference sequence). Here the CDR3 DNA reads TGTGCCAGTAGTATCCCCGAGGGCCCCAATAATCAGCCCCAGCATTTT. Amino acid sequence: CASSIPEGPNNQPQHF.

The genes are TRBV10-3 and TRBJ2-3; D might be TRBD1 (5 bases). The CDR3 has 16 residues. Deletions cut 0 bases from V and 1 base from J, with 11 bases between. Germline assignment: CDR1 ENHRY and CDR2 SYGVKD. CDR3 sequence (DNA): TGTGCCATCAGTGAGTCGACAGCCACCGGCACAGATACGCAGTATTTT. Amino acid sequence: CAISESTATGTDTQYF.

The chain is built from TRBV6-5 and TRBJ1-4; D not certain. The V and J ends lost 2 bases and 0 bases respectively, with 10 bases between them. The CDR3 length is 16 residues. Germline V lookup: CDR1 MNHEY, CDR2 SVGAGI. The chain's CDR3 is CASSYSRPATNEKLFF. The CDR3 coding sequence is TGTGCCAGCAGTTACAGCAGACCTGCAACTAATGAAAAACTGTTTTTT.

The chain has TRBV5-1 and TRBJ2-5; D is perhaps TRBD2 (6 bases). The V gene lost 3 bases and the J gene lost 5 bases, with 17 bases spanning the gap. The CDR3 is 15 residues long. Germline V lookup: CDR1 SGHRS, CDR2 YFSETQ. The CDR3 is CASSWRLGPRETQYF. The CDR3 DNA reads TGCGCCAGCAGCTGGAGACTAGGTCCGAGGGAGACCCAGTACTTC.

The V call is TRBV9, the J call TRBJ2-3, with D perhaps matching TRBD2 (5 bases). The V and J ends lost 1 base and 5 bases respectively, with 11 bases between them. The CDR3 is 14 amino acids. Germline-derived CDR1 and CDR2 are SGDLS and YYNGEE. This CDR3 reads CASSVLNSVDTQYF. Here the CDR3 DNA reads TGTGCCAGCAGCGTATTGAATAGCGTAGATACGCAGTATTTT.

This chain links TRBV7-2 with TRBJ1-4; 9 bases line up with TRBD1. V was pared by 3 bases and J by 11 bases, with 4 bases of the junction left unmatched. This CDR3 region has 13 residues. Germline-derived CDR1 and CDR2 are SGHTA and FQGNSA. DNA of the CDR3: TGTGCCAGCAGCTTGTTAGGGACAGGGAAACTGTTTTTT. It translates to CASSLLGTGKLFF.

V and J are TRBV29-1 and TRBJ1-2, with a weak D call TRBD1 (6 bases). The CDR3 consists of 15 residues. In germline, CDR1 is SQVTM, CDR2 ANQGSEA. Trimming pared 5 bases from V and 0 bases from J, leaving 16 bases between. This CDR3 is CSVRGGDTANYGYTF. CDR3 in DNA: TGCAGCGTTCGGGGGGGGGACACGGCTAACTATGGCTACACCTTC.

This rearrangement joins TRBV11-3 to TRBJ2-3; the D gene is possibly TRBD1 (6 bases). The ends were cut back, 1 base at V and 5 bases at J, with 7 bases in the middle. CDR3 length equals 13 residues. CDR1 and CDR2 (germline): SGHNT, YENEEA. The CDR3 DNA reads TGTGCCAGCAGCTTAGTAGGGGGAGATACGCAGTATTTT. Translation: CASSLVGGDTQYF.

The chain couples TRBV28 to TRBJ2-4, with 10 bases fitting TRBD1. Germline-derived CDR1 and CDR2 are MDHEN and SYDVKM. This CDR3 spans 15 amino acids. V trimming: 6 bases; J trimming: 6 bases; junction bases outside the gene matches: 8. CDR3: CASRFRQGARNIQYF. In DNA form, the CDR3 reads TGTGCCAGCAGGTTCCGACAGGGGGCCCGAAACATTCAGTACTTC.

The rearrangement links TRBV11-2 to TRBJ2-1; no definite D call. This CDR3 has 16 residues. Germline V CDR1 and CDR2: SGHAT, FQNNGV. Trimming took 0 bases from V and 0 from J, leaving 9 bases between them. CDR3 region: CASSLDLRNSYNEQFF. In DNA form, the CDR3 reads TGTGCCAGCAGCTTAGATCTAAGAAACTCCTACAATGAGCAGTTCTTC.

This sequence joins TRBV4-2 and TRBJ2-3; D unclear. The CDR3 spans 14 residues. CDR1 is LGHNA and CDR2 is YNFKEQ in the germline V gene. Between the trimmed V and J ends, which lost 1 base and 10 bases, there was a span of 15 bases. The CDR3 sequence is CASSQVLEANPQYF. The CDR3 nucleotides read TGTGCCAGCAGCCAAGTTTTAGAGGCGAACCCGCAGTATTTT.

The gene calls are TRBV6-5 and TRBJ1-5, with 8 positions matching TRBD1. The V segment lost 6 bases and the J segment 7 bases; nucleotides outside the gene matches: 11. This CDR3 has 15 amino acids. The germline V gene encodes CDR1 MNHEY and CDR2 SVGAGI. The CDR3 DNA sequence: TGTGCCAGCAGGGATCAGACAGGGGTCGGACAGCCCCAGCATTTT. Encoded protein: CASRDQTGVGQPQHF.

The gene calls are TRBV9 and TRBJ2-3; 10 bases match TRBD2. This CDR3 spans 20 amino acids. V lost 4 bases and J lost 2; bases outside the gene matches: 19. Germline lookup yields CDR1 SGDLS and CDR2 YYNGEE. In DNA, the CDR3 is TGTGCCAGCAGCCCCCGGGGGGAGCGGGGGGGCACCAAGGACACAGATACGCAGTATTTT. Its protein product is CASSPRGERGGTKDTDTQYF.

J is TRBJ1-2 and V is TRBV30; D is unclear. The CDR3 consists of 14 residues. Germline loops: CDR1 GTSNPN, CDR2 SVGIG (reference sequence). Trimming removed 5 bases at V and 3 bases at J, with 16 bases between. The CDR3 sequence is CAWAPRVDDYGYTF. CDR3 nucleotides: TGTGCCTGGGCCCCCCGGGTGGACGACTATGGCTACACCTTC.

In nucleotides, the CDR3 is TGCGCCAGCAGCCAAGATTGGGTCAGGGAGACTGAAGCTTTCTTT. Its protein is CASSQDWVRETEAFF. V and J are TRBV4-1 and TRBJ1-1; D is possibly TRBD1 (5 bases). Germline-derived CDR1 and CDR2 are MGHRA and YSYEKL. The CDR3 covers 15 residues. Trimming took off 0 bases at V and 5 bases at J, with 13 bases between the two ends.

The chain carries TRBV10-3 and TRBJ1-5; maybe TRBD1 (5 bases). From germline, CDR1 is ENHRY and CDR2 SYGVKD. This CDR3 spans 14 amino acids. Trimming cost V 10 bases and J 3 bases, with 16 bases left between them. The CDR3 here is CATAPGGYNQPQHF. In DNA, the CDR3 is TGTGCCACCGCTCCGGGGGGATACAATCAGCCCCAGCATTTT.

The CDR3: CASSGGRGLGEQFF. Here the CDR3 DNA reads TGTGCCAGCAGTGGAGGTAGGGGGCTGGGGGAGCAGTTCTTC. This chain links TRBV2 with TRBJ2-1, with 7 bases identical to TRBD1. Germline V CDR1 and CDR2: SNHLY, FYNNEI. The trim removed 4 bases at V and 10 bases at J, leaving 10 bases unmatched. The CDR3 extends over 14 amino acids.

This rearrangement joins TRBV7-2 to TRBJ2-4, with 11 bases fitting TRBD2. The CDR3 extends over 19 amino acids. J gave up 7 bases and V 4 bases, and 18 bases lay outside the gene matches. Germline CDR1 is SGHTA and CDR2 is FQGNSA. The CDR3 is CASSSPAPYSGGGRNIQYF. CDR3 DNA sequence: TGTGCCAGCAGCTCCCCCGCTCCCTATAGCGGGGGGGGTAGGAACATTCAGTACTTC.

The chain carries TRBV6-1 and TRBJ1-5; D uncertain. From germline, CDR1 is MNHNS and CDR2 SASEGT. The ends were cut back, 2 bases at V and 9 bases at J, with 8 bases in the middle. The CDR3 length is 12 residues. The CDR3 DNA reads TGTGCCAGCAGTGAATCGGGTTGGCCCCAGCATTTT. Translated, it gives CASSESGWPQHF.

CDR3 sequence (DNA): TGTGCCAGCAGTGGGGGGGACGGGTCGATTCAGTACTTC. Protein product: CASSGGDGSIQYF. This chain uses TRBV28 with TRBJ2-4, with 7 bases fitting TRBD2. CDR1 is MDHEN, CDR2 SYDVKM, per germline. The CDR3 loop spans 13 amino acids. With V trimmed by 5 bases and J by 10 bases, 8 bases remained unmatched.

This rearrangement joins TRBV2 to TRBJ1-5, with 7 bases lining up with TRBD1. V shed 10 bases, J shed 6 bases, and the junction held 15 bases outside the gene matches. The CDR3 has 15 residues. Germline CDR1 and CDR2: SNHLY and FYNNEI. The CDR3 coding sequence is TGTGCCACCGATCTAACAGGGGCCCCAGGTCAGCCCCAGCATTTT. Its translation is CATDLTGAPGQPQHF.

The rearrangement links TRBV2 to TRBJ1-3, with 8 bases aligning to TRBD1. The junction had 14 bases not matched to a gene; V was cut back by 5 bases and J by 8 bases. The CDR3 has 16 residues. Germline V gene sequence: CDR1 SNHLY, CDR2 FYNNEI. CDR3 in DNA: TGTGCCAGCAGTCCTCAGGGGGCGAAGAACGGAGACACCATATATTTT. Protein product: CASSPQGAKNGDTIYF.